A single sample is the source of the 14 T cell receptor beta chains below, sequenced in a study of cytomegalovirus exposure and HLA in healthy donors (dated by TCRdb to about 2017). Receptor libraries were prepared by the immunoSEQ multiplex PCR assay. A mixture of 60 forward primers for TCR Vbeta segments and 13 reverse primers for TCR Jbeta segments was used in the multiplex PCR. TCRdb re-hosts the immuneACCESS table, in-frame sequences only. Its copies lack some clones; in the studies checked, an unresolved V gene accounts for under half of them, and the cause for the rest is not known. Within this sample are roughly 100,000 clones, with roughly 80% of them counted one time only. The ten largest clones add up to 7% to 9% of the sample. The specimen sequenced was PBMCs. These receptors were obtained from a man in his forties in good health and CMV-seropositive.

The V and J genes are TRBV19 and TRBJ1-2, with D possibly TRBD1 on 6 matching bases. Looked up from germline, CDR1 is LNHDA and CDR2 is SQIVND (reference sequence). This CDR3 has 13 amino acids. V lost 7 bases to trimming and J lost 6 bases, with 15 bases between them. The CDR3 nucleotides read TGTGCCAGTACCTCGGACAGCCTGAATGGCTACACCTTC. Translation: CASTSDSLNGYTF.

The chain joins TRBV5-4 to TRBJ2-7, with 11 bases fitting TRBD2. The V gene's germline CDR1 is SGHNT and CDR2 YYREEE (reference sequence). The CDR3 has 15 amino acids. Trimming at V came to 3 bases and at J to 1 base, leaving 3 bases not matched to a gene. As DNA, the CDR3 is TGTGCCAGCAGCTCCGTAGCGGGGGGGTCCTACGAGCAGTACTTC. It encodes CASSSVAGGSYEQYF.

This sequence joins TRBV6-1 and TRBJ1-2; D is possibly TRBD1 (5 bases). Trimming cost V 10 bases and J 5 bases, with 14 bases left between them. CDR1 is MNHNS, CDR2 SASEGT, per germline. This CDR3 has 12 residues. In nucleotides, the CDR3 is TGTGCCACCATGGGGGGTGGGTATGGCTACACCTTC. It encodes CATMGGGYGYTF.

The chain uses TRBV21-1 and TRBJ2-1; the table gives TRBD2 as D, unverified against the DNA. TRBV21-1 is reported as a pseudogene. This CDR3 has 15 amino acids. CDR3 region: CASSSLARLYNEQFF. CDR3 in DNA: TGTGCCAGCAGCTCTCTAGCACGCCTCTACAATGAGCAGTTCTTC.

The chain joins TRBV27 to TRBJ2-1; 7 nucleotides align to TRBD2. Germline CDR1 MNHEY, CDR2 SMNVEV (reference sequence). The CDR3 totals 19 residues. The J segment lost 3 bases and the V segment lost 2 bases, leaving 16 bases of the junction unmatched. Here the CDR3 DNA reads TGTGCCAGCAGTTTAGGGATTTATTCTAGCGGACCGAGCTACAATGAGCAGTTCTTC. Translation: CASSLGIYSSGPSYNEQFF.

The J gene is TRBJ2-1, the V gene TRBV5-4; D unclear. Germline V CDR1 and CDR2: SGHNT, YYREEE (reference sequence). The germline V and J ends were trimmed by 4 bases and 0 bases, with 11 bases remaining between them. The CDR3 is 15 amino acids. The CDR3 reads CASSPDWSSYNEQFF. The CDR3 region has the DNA TGTGCCAGCAGCCCCGACTGGAGCTCCTACAATGAGCAGTTCTTC.

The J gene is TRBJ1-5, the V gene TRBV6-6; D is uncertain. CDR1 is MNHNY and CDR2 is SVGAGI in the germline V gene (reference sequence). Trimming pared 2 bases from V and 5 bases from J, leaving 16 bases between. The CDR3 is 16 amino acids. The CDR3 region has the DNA TGTGCCAGCAGTTACAGCCTAGGAGGATGGGATCAGCCCCAGCATTTT. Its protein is CASSYSLGGWDQPQHF.

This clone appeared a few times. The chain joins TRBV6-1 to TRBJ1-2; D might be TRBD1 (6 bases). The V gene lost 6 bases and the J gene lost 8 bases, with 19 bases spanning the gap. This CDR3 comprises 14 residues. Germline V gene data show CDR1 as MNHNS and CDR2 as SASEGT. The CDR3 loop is CASRRRDIPGGYTF. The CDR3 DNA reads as TGTGCCAGCAGACGACGGGACATCCCGGGCGGCTACACCTTC.

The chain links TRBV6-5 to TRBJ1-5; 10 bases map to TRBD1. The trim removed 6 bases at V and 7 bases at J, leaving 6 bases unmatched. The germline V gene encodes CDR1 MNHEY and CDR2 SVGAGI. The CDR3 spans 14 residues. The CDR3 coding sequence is TGTGCCAGCAGCGCGGGACAGGGGAGACAGCCCCAGCATTTT. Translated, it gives CASSAGQGRQPQHF.

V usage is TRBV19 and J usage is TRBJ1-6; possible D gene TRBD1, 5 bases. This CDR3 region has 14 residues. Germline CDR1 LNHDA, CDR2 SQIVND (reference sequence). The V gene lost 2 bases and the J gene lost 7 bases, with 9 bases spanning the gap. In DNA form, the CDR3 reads TGTGCCAGTAGTATACAGGGTGCGAATTCACCCCTCCACTTT. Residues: CASSIQGANSPLHF.

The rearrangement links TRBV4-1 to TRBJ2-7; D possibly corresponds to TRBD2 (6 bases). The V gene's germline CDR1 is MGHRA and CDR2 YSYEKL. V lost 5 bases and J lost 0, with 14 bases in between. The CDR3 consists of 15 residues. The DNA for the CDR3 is TGCGCCAGCAGCGTCACCTGGCGGGGCTCCTACGAGCAGTACTTC. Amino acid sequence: CASSVTWRGSYEQYF.

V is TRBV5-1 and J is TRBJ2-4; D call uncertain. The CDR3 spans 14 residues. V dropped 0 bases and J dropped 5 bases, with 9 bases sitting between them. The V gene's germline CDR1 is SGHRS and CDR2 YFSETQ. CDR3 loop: CASSLAGQENIQYF. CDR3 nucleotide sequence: TGCGCCAGCAGCTTGGCCGGTCAGGAAAACATTCAGTACTTC.

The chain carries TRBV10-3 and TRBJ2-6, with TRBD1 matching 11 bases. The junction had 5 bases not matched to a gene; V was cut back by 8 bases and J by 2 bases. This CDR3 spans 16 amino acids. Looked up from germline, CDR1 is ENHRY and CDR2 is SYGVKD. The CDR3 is CAILGQGAPGANVLTF. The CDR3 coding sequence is TGTGCCATCCTCGGACAGGGGGCGCCTGGGGCCAACGTCCTGACTTTC.

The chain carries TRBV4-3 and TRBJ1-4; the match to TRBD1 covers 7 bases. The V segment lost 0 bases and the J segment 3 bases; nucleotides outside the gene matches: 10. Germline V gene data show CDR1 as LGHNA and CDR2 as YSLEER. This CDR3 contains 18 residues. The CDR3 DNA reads TGCGCCAGCAGCCAAGAGCGAAAGGACAGGCCGTCTAATGAAAAACTGTTTTTT. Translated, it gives CASSQERKDRPSNEKLFF.